The entry below gives a single T cell receptor beta chain sequence along with its context. Under the authors' procedure: Nucleated cell counts were estimated from reference gene primer amplification. Some clones are missing from TCRdb's copy, which holds only in-frame ones; the method was immunoSEQ multiplex PCR. That table is the source of V, J and clone size, and D and trimming were worked out from the DNA. The data show roughly 260,000 clones, roughly nine tenths seen once. This specimen belongs to a study of blood T cell repertoires in COVID-19. Across the study: Italy, Spain and the United States were the sources of the convalescent and acute COVID-19 samples. PBMCs, B-cell-depleted T cells, or T cells were the source of the cDNA or gDNA that made up the material.

There are 18 residues in the CDR3. Germline assignment: CDR1 SGHRS and CDR2 YFSETQ. Trimming removed 3 bases at V and 2 bases at J, with 21 bases between. The receptor's source is a woman in her forties or fifties who had recovered from COVID-19. This chain uses TRBV5-1 with TRBJ2-1; D is possibly TRBD2 (5 bases). Input material: peripheral blood. The CDR3 DNA reads as TGCGCCAGCAGCTCGAGGGCTGCTCCGATGGGCACCTACAATGAGCAGTTCTTC. Translation gives CASSSRAAPMGTYNEQFF.